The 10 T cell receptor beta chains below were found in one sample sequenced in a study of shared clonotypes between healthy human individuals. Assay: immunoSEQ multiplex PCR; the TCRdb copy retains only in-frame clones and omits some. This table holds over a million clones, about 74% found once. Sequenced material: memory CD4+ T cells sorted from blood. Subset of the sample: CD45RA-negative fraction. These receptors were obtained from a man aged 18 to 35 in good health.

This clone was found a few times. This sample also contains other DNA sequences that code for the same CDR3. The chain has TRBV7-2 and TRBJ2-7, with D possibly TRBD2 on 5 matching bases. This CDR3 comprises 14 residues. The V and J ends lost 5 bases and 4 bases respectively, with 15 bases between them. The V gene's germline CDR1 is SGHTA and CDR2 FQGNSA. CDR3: CASSPRTGGYEQYF. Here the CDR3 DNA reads TGTGCCAGCAGCCCCAGGACGGGCGGGTACGAGCAGTACTTC.

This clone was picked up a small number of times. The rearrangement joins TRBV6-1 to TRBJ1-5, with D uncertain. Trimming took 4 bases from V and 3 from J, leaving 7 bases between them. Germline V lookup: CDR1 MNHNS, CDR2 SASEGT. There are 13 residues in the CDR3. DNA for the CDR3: TGTGCCAGCAGTGCGGCCCTCAATCAGCCCCAGCATTTT. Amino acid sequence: CASSAALNQPQHF.

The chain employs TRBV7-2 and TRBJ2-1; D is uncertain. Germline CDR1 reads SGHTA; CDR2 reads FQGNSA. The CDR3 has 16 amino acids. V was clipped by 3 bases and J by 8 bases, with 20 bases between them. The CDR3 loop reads CASSFKVGLEKYEQFF. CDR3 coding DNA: TGTGCCAGCAGCTTTAAGGTGGGCCTAGAAAAATATGAGCAGTTCTTC.

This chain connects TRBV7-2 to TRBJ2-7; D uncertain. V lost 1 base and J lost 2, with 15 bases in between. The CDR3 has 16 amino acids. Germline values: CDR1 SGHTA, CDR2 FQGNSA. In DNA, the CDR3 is TGTGCCAGCAGCTTAGTCCGGGTTCTCCCCCCCTACGAGCAGTACTTC. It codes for CASSLVRVLPPYEQYF.

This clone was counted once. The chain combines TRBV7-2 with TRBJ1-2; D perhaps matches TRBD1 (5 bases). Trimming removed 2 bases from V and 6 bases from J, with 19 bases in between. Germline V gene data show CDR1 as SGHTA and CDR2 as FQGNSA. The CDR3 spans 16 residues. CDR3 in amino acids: CASSLLGLRGEDGYTF. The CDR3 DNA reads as TGTGCCAGCAGCTTATTGGGGTTGAGGGGTGAAGATGGCTACACCTTC.

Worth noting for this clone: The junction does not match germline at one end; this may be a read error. CDR3 in DNA: TGTGCTAGCAGCGAGACAAATACCGGGGAGCTGTTTTTT. Its protein product is CASSETNTGELFF. The genes are TRBV7-7 and TRBJ2-2; D gene unclear. This CDR3 is 13 amino acids long. Germline values: CDR1 SSHAT, CDR2 FNYEAQ (reference sequence).

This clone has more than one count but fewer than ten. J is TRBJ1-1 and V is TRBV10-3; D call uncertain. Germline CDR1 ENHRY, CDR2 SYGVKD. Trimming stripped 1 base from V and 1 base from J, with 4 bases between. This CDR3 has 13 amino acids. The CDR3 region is CAISEWGNTEAFF. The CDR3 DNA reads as TGTGCCATCAGTGAGTGGGGGAACACTGAAGCTTTCTTT.

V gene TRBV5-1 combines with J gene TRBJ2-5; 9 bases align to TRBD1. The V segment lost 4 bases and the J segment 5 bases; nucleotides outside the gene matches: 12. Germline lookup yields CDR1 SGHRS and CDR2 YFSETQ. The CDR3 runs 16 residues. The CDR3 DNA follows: TGCGCCAGCAGCATAATTCCGGGACAGGGAGGGGAGACCCAGTACTTC. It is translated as CASSIIPGQGGETQYF.

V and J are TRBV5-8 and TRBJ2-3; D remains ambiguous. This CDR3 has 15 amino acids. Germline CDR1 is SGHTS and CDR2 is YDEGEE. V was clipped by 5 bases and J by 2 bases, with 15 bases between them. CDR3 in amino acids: CASSPGALFTDTQYF. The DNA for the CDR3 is TGTGCCAGCAGTCCCGGAGCGCTTTTCACAGATACGCAGTATTTT.

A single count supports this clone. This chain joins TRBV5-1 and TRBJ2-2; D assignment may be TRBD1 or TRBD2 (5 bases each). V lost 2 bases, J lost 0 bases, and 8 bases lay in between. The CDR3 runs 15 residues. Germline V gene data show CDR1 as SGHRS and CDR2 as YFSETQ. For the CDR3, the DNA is TGCGCCAGCAGCTTTAGGGGACCGAACACCGGGGAGCTGTTTTTT. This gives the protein CASSFRGPNTGELFF. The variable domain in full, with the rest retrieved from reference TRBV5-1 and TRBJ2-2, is KAGVTQTPRYLIKTRGQQVTLSCSPISGHRSVSWYQQTPGQGLQFLFEYFSETQRNKGNFPGRFSGRQFSNSRSEMNVSTLELGDSALYLCASSFRGPNTGELFFGEGSRLTVL.